This is a list of T cell receptor beta chains from one sample in a study of regulatory and conventional T cells in RAG deficiency. Some clones are missing from TCRdb's copy, which holds only in-frame ones; the method was immunoSEQ multiplex PCR. The profile covers around 29,000 clones, with 95% to 96% appearing a single time and approximately 0.35% taken by the ten largest. The same data also contributed to another study, on regulatory T cells.

Sequencing was carried out using CD25- CD4+ T cells sorted from blood. All receptors come from a human donor in good health. CDR3s include the opening cysteine and the closing phenylalanine or tryptophan. Each record gives: V gene, J gene, D gene, CDR3 DNA, CDR3 protein. The D gene is left open where the match is weak.

v_gene: TRBV5-3; j_gene: TRBJ2-7; d_gene: TRBD1; CDR3nt: TGTGCCAGAAGGTACCCACGGGACAGTACCTACGAGCAGTACTTC; CDR3aa: CARRYPRDSTYEQYF
v_gene: TRBV15; j_gene: TRBJ2-2; d_gene: NA; CDR3nt: TGTGCCACCAGCAAGGGAGTTAGGCGGAGGGGCCTTCAGAACACCGGGGAGCTGTTTTTT; CDR3aa: CATSKGVRRRGLQNTGELFF
v_gene: TRBV18; j_gene: TRBJ2-1; d_gene: NA; CDR3nt: TGTGCCAGCTCAGCGCAGGGGACCCGAGGTAATGAGCAGTTCTTC; CDR3aa: CASSAQGTRGNEQFF
v_gene: TRBV5-1; j_gene: TRBJ1-2; d_gene: TRBD1; CDR3nt: TGCGCCAGCAGCTTTACAGGGGACTATGGCTACACCTTC; CDR3aa: CASSFTGDYGYTF
v_gene: TRBV11-2; j_gene: TRBJ2-2; d_gene: NA; CDR3nt: TGTGCCAGCAGCGCGACAGAGATATACACCGGGGAGCTGTTTTTT; CDR3aa: CASSATEIYTGELFF
v_gene: TRBV11-3; j_gene: TRBJ1-1; d_gene: NA; CDR3nt: TGTGCCAGCAGCTTAGCCGGGACTGAAGCTTTCTTT; CDR3aa: CASSLAGTEAFF
v_gene: TRBV7-6; j_gene: TRBJ1-2; d_gene: NA; CDR3nt: TGTGCCAGCAGCTCACCGCTGGGCTTGGTCACCTTC; CDR3aa: CASSSPLGLVTF
v_gene: TRBV5-1; j_gene: TRBJ2-1; d_gene: TRBD1; CDR3nt: TGCGCCAGCAGCTTCTTTGGGACAGGGGGGTTGTCGGGCAATGAGCAGTTCTTC; CDR3aa: CASSFFGTGGLSGNEQFF
v_gene: TRBV2; j_gene: TRBJ1-1; d_gene: NA; CDR3nt: TGTGCCAGCAGTGGGATAGCCAGTTCGAACACTGAAGCTTTCTTT; CDR3aa: CASSGIASSNTEAFF
v_gene: TRBV7-2; j_gene: TRBJ2-2; d_gene: NA; CDR3nt: TGTGCCAGCAGCCCCAGGGCGGGGCGGGACACCGGGGAGCTGTTTTTT; CDR3aa: CASSPRAGRDTGELFF
v_gene: TRBV7-9; j_gene: TRBJ1-3; d_gene: NA; CDR3nt: TGTGCCAGCAGCTTAAACAGAAACTCTGGAAACACCATATATTTT; CDR3aa: CASSLNRNSGNTIYF
v_gene: TRBV7-9; j_gene: TRBJ2-3; d_gene: NA; CDR3nt: TGTGCCAGCAGCTTACTAGCGAGTAGCACAGATACGCAGTATTTT; CDR3aa: CASSLLASSTDTQYF
v_gene: TRBV5-1; j_gene: TRBJ2-7; d_gene: TRBD1; CDR3nt: TGCGCCAGCAGCCCCATACAGGGGAATTACGAGCAGTACTTC; CDR3aa: CASSPIQGNYEQYF
v_gene: TRBV4-2; j_gene: TRBJ1-1; d_gene: NA; CDR3nt: TGTGCCAGCAGCCAACCGCAGGGGCAGGGGACTGAAGCTTTCTTT; CDR3aa: CASSQPQGQGTEAFF
v_gene: TRBV11-1; j_gene: TRBJ2-5; d_gene: NA; CDR3nt: TGTGCCAGCAGCTTGGGGCCCCAAGAGACCCAGTACTTC; CDR3aa: CASSLGPQETQYF
v_gene: TRBV19; j_gene: TRBJ1-5; d_gene: NA; CDR3nt: TGTGCCAGTAGTATAGGCAGTAGCGGCAATCAGCCCCAGCATTTT; CDR3aa: CASSIGSSGNQPQHF
v_gene: TRBV6-5; j_gene: TRBJ2-1; d_gene: NA; CDR3nt: TGTGCCAGCAGTTACTCCGTTATCAATGAGCAGTTCTTC; CDR3aa: CASSYSVINEQFF
v_gene: TRBV10-3; j_gene: TRBJ2-3; d_gene: TRBD2; CDR3nt: TGTGCCATCAGTCGACTAGCGGGGGGCGGAGCAGCTACGCAGTATTTT; CDR3aa: CAISRLAGGGAATQYF
v_gene: TRBV7-9; j_gene: TRBJ1-2; d_gene: TRBD1; CDR3nt: TGTGCCAGCAGCCCCGGGACAGGGGGCTATGGCTACACCTTC; CDR3aa: CASSPGTGGYGYTF
v_gene: TRBV14; j_gene: TRBJ2-1; d_gene: TRBD2; CDR3nt: TGTGCCAGCAGCCGTTCCGCCGGGACTACCTACTCCTACAATGAGCAGTTCTTC; CDR3aa: CASSRSAGTTYSYNEQFF
v_gene: TRBV10-2; j_gene: TRBJ2-4; d_gene: TRBD2; CDR3nt: TGCGCCGGCAAGACTAGCGGGTTTACCAAAAACATTCAGTACTTC; CDR3aa: CAGKTSGFTKNIQYF